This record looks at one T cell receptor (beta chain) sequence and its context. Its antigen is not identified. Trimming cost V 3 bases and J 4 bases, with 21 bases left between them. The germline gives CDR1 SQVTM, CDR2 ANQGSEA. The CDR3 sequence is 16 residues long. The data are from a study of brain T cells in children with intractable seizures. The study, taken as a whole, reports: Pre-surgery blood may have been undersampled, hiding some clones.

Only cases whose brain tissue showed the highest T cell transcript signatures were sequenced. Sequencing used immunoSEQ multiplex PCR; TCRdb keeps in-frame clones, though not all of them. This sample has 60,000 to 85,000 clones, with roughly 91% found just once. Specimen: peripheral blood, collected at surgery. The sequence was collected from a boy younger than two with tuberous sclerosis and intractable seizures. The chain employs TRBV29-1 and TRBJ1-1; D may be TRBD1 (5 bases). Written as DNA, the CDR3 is TGCAGCGTTGAGCTAACAGGCCACGGGGTGACCACTGAAGCTTTCTTT. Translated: CSVELTGHGVTTEAFF.